The 29 T cell receptor beta chains in this list originate from one sample, sequenced in a study of cytomegalovirus exposure and HLA in healthy donors. In the PCR, 60 Vbeta and 13 Jbeta primers were used. The assay was immunoSEQ multiplex PCR, and TCRdb's table has in-frame clones only and misses some. The sample consists of about 120,000 clones, over 75% of them appearing once. Sequencing was done on a sample of PBMCs. The receptor source for this set is a woman aged 30 to 39 in good health and CMV-seropositive.

The J gene is TRBJ2-5, the V gene TRBV29-1; TRBD1 matches at 9 bases. The V gene end was trimmed by 6 bases and the J gene end by 2 bases; junction bases not matched to a gene: 4. The CDR3 contains 13 residues. Looked up from germline, CDR1 is SQVTM and CDR2 is ANQGSEA. CDR3 sequence: CSVGTGLQETQYF. CDR3 in DNA: TGCAGCGTGGGGACAGGGCTACAAGAGACCCAGTACTTC. Filled out from reference TRBV29-1 and TRBJ2-5, the complete variable domain reads SAVISQKPSRDICQRGTSLTIQCQVDSQVTMMFWYRQQPGQSLTLIATANQGSEATYESGFVIDKFPISRPNLTFSTLTVSNMSPEDSSIYLCSVGTGLQETQYFGPGTRLLVL.

The chain is built from TRBV10-3 and TRBJ1-4; TRBD1 matches at 11 bases. This CDR3 comprises 14 residues. The ends lost 6 bases at V and 6 bases at J; junction bases unmatched: 3. Germline V gene lookup returns CDR1 ENHRY and CDR2 SYGVKD. CDR3 sequence reads: CAISRDRGDEKLFF. The CDR3 DNA sequence: TGTGCCATCAGCAGGGACAGGGGGGATGAAAAACTGTTTTTT.

The chain employs TRBV11-2 and TRBJ2-3, with 7 positions matching TRBD1. The CDR3 loop spans 14 amino acids. Germline values: CDR1 SGHAT, CDR2 FQNNGV. V lost 5 bases, J lost 6 bases, and 8 bases stayed unmatched. The CDR3 DNA sequence: TGTGCCAGCAGCAGCAGGGGGTTAGAGGATACGCAGTATTTT. The encoded protein is CASSSRGLEDTQYF.

This sequence joins TRBV6-6 and TRBJ2-3; D is possibly TRBD1 (5 bases). Per the germline V gene, CDR1 is MNHNY and CDR2 is SVGAGI (reference sequence). The CDR3 totals 14 residues. The ends were cut back, 5 bases at V and 1 base at J, with 10 bases in the middle. CDR3 amino acids: CASSISQGTDTQYF. The CDR3, as DNA: TGTGCCAGCAGTATTTCACAGGGCACAGATACGCAGTATTTT.

J is TRBJ2-7 and V is TRBV13; 13 bases are shared with TRBD2. The germline gives CDR1 PRHDT, CDR2 FYEKMQ (reference sequence). V gave up 5 bases and J gave up 4 bases; unmatched junction bases: 5. CDR3 length: 15 amino acids. CDR3 DNA: TGTGCCAGCAGCCACCGGACTAGCGGGAGTTACGAGCAGTACTTC. Translating it yields CASSHRTSGSYEQYF.

This chain connects TRBV4-1 to TRBJ1-1; no clear D gene. CDR3 length: 15 residues. CDR1 is MGHRA and CDR2 is YSYEKL in the germline V gene. V gave up 2 bases and J gave up 4 bases, with 14 bases separating them. This CDR3 reads CASSQIGREGTEAFF. CDR3 bases: TGCGCCAGCAGCCAAATAGGACGGGAGGGCACTGAAGCTTTCTTT.

The CDR3: CASSVEGTGYDTGELFF. The DNA for the CDR3 is TGTGCCAGCAGCGTAGAGGGGACAGGGTATGACACCGGGGAGCTGTTTTTT. V and J are TRBV9 and TRBJ2-2; 9 bases map to TRBD1. The CDR3 length is 17 residues. Trimming took 0 bases from V and 3 from J; bases not matched to a gene: 6. The germline V gene has CDR1 SGDLS and CDR2 YYNGEE.

This chain joins TRBV7-9 and TRBJ2-1; 10 bases are shared with TRBD2. Germline V gives CDR1 SEHNR, CDR2 FQNEAQ (reference sequence). The CDR3 contains 14 residues. J gave up 7 bases and V 7 bases, and 7 bases lay outside the gene matches. In DNA form, the CDR3 reads TGTGCCAGCAAGGAACTAGCGGGAACGAATGAGCAGTTCTTC. Translated: CASKELAGTNEQFF.

A remark on this clone: At the DNA level, this CDR3 is encoded by other sequences in the same sample as well. The rearrangement uses TRBV6-5 and TRBJ2-7; TRBD2 agrees at 7 bases. The CDR3 has 13 amino acids. Germline-derived CDR1 and CDR2 are MNHEY and SVGAGI. Trimming at V came to 6 bases and at J to 3 bases, leaving 5 bases not matched to a gene. As DNA, the CDR3 is TGTGCCAGCAGCCCTAGCGGTGGCTACGAGCAGTACTTC. The encoded protein is CASSPSGGYEQYF.

This rearrangement joins TRBV28 to TRBJ1-1, with unresolved D. CDR3 length: 14 residues. Germline V gene sequence: CDR1 MDHEN, CDR2 SYDVKM. V shed 0 bases and J shed 6 bases, with 11 bases lying between them. This CDR3 reads CASSLWAGLAEAFF. The CDR3, as DNA: TGTGCCAGCAGTTTATGGGCCGGACTCGCTGAAGCTTTCTTT. Complete variable domain (other parts from reference TRBV28 and TRBJ1-1): DVKVTQSSRYLVKRTGEKVFLECVQDMDHENMFWYRQDPGLGLRLIYFSYDVKMKEKGDIPEGYSVSREKKERFSLILESASTNQTSMYLCASSLWAGLAEAFFGQGTRLTVV.

The chain's CDR3 is CASSVHGGSYNEQFF. Here the CDR3 DNA reads TGTGCCAGCAGCGTGCATGGGGGGTCCTACAATGAGCAGTTCTTC. The V gene is TRBV6-4, the J gene TRBJ2-1; D may be TRBD2 (6 bases). The V gene's germline CDR1 is MRHNA and CDR2 SNTAGT. Trimming stripped 6 bases from V and 1 base from J, with 13 bases between. The CDR3 contains 15 residues.

This clone appeared a few times. DNA of the CDR3: TGTGCCAGCTCCTCGGGGTTACATCCTGGCTACACCTTC. This codes for CASSSGLHPGYTF. The chain has TRBV6-1 and TRBJ1-2; no firm D call. Germline-derived CDR1 and CDR2 are MNHNS and SASEGT. V lost 8 bases, J lost 7 bases, and 17 bases lay in between. This CDR3 is built from 13 residues.

Only one count was recorded for this clone. The chain combines TRBV5-1 with TRBJ2-7; TRBD2 agrees at 7 bases. Germline V gives CDR1 SGHRS, CDR2 YFSETQ. The length of the CDR3 is 14 residues. J gave up 4 bases and V 6 bases, and 10 bases lay outside the gene matches. The CDR3, as DNA: TGCGCCAGCACACGGGGAGGGGCAGAATACGAGCAGTACTTC. Its protein is CASTRGGAEYEQYF. The full variable domain, with the rest looked up from reference TRBV5-1 and TRBJ2-7, is KAGVTQTPRYLIKTRGQQVTLSCSPISGHRSVSWYQQTPGQGLQFLFEYFSETQRNKGNFPGRFSGRQFSNSRSEMNVSTLELGDSALYLCASTRGGAEYEQYFGPGTRLTVT.

The J gene is TRBJ2-1, the V gene TRBV6-1; TRBD2 aligns across 14 bases. Per germline, CDR1 MNHNS and CDR2 SASEGT. The CDR3 contains 16 residues. The trim removed 4 bases at V and 2 bases at J, leaving 1 base unmatched. The CDR3 sequence is CASSAGLAGAYNEQFF. DNA of the CDR3: TGTGCCAGCAGTGCGGGACTAGCGGGGGCCTACAATGAGCAGTTCTTC.

The gene calls are TRBV5-5 and TRBJ1-1, with D possibly being TRBD1 (5 bases). Germline lookup yields CDR1 SGHKS and CDR2 YYEKEE (reference sequence). Deletions cut 0 bases from V and 0 bases from J, with 12 bases between. The CDR3 length is 16 residues. CDR3 in DNA: TGTGCCAGCAGCTTGGAAATTGGGGGGGTGAACACTGAAGCTTTCTTT. Its protein product is CASSLEIGGVNTEAFF.

This sequence joins TRBV5-1 and TRBJ1-1; D is perhaps TRBD1 (5 bases). V lost 4 bases and J 2 bases, leaving 15 bases between the germline ends. The CDR3 spans 15 residues. Per the germline V gene, CDR1 is SGHRS and CDR2 is YFSETQ. CDR3 in amino acids: CASSHSRAFNTEAFF. The CDR3 nucleotides are TGCGCCAGCAGCCATAGCAGGGCGTTCAACACTGAAGCTTTCTTT.

This clone was picked up one time. This chain connects TRBV2 to TRBJ2-7; 8 nucleotides agree with TRBD2. V shed 3 bases, J shed 1 base, and the junction held 5 bases outside the gene matches. The CDR3 is made up of 15 amino acids. The germline V gene encodes CDR1 SNHLY and CDR2 FYNNEI. CDR3 nucleotides: TGTGCCAGCAGTGATTTGATAGCGGGATCCTACGAGCAGTACTTC. Encoded protein: CASSDLIAGSYEQYF.

The gene calls are TRBV27 and TRBJ2-7; tentatively, D is TRBD1 (6 bases). The CDR3 loop spans 14 amino acids. In germline, CDR1 is MNHEY, CDR2 SMNVEV (reference sequence). The V and J ends lost 3 bases and 0 bases respectively, with 9 bases between them. CDR3 coding DNA: TGTGCCAGCAGTTTTTGGGACACCTCCTACGAGCAGTACTTC. Translated, it gives CASSFWDTSYEQYF.

V is TRBV18 and J is TRBJ1-4; D is possibly TRBD1 (6 bases). Trimming shortened V by 3 bases and J by 8 bases, and 16 bases separated the two germline ends. There are 15 residues in the CDR3. Germline V gene sequence: CDR1 KGHSH, CDR2 LQKENI. CDR3 region: CASSPRAETGEKLFF. The CDR3 DNA reads TGTGCCAGCTCACCTCGGGCCGAGACAGGCGAAAAACTGTTTTTT.

The genes are TRBV5-6 and TRBJ1-1, with TRBD1 as a possible D gene (6 bases). The CDR3 spans 14 residues. Germline lookup yields CDR1 SGHDT and CDR2 YYEEEE. The germline V and J ends were trimmed by 3 bases and 5 bases, with 14 bases remaining between them. CDR3 DNA: TGTGCCAGCAGCTGGCTGGGGGCCGAGACTGAAGCTTTCTTT. It yields the protein CASSWLGAETEAFF.

The V gene is TRBV12-5, the J gene TRBJ2-3, with no clear D. The CDR3 has 14 residues. The germline V gene has CDR1 LGHNT and CDR2 FRNRAP. Trimming shortened V by 1 base and J by 2 bases, and 7 bases separated the two germline ends. CDR3 protein: CASGLGHPTDTQYF. CDR3 in DNA: TGTGCTAGTGGTTTGGGGCATCCCACAGATACGCAGTATTTT.

The V and J genes are TRBV6-1 and TRBJ2-3; no definite D call. V lost 2 bases and J 2 bases, leaving 11 bases between the germline ends. CDR1 and CDR2 (germline): MNHNS, SASEGT. CDR3 size: 15 residues. In nucleotides, the CDR3 is TGTGCCAGCAGTGAACTAAGTTACCCCACAGATACGCAGTATTTT. Translation: CASSELSYPTDTQYF.

This clone has just one count. This chain joins TRBV11-2 and TRBJ1-2; 7 bases are a match to TRBD1. This CDR3 has 14 residues. V shed 4 bases, J shed 2 bases, and the junction held 4 bases outside the gene matches. In germline, CDR1 is SGHAT, CDR2 FQNNGV. CDR3 region: CASSSPGGNYGYTF. CDR3 in DNA: TGTGCCAGCAGCTCCCCAGGGGGGAACTATGGCTACACCTTC.

The rearrangement joins TRBV7-2 to TRBJ1-1; TRBD1 matches 7 bases. After removal of 5 bases from V and 4 bases from J, the junction contained 10 bases not matched to a gene. Germline CDR1 SGHTA, CDR2 FQGNSA. The CDR3 loop spans 15 amino acids. The CDR3 DNA is TGTGCCAGCAGCCGATCTATGACAGGGATCACTGAAGCTTTCTTT. Amino acid sequence: CASSRSMTGITEAFF.

J is TRBJ1-3 and V is TRBV19, with D unclear. CDR1 is LNHDA, CDR2 SQIVND, per germline (reference sequence). The CDR3 totals 15 residues. V lost 4 bases to trimming and J lost 0 bases, with 10 bases between them. The CDR3 spells CASSTQVTSGNTIYF. CDR3 DNA sequence: TGTGCCAGTAGTACCCAGGTTACCTCTGGAAACACCATATATTTT.

The chain links TRBV7-2 to TRBJ1-5; D gene uncertain. This CDR3 region has 15 residues. The germline gives CDR1 SGHTA, CDR2 FQGNSA. Trimming left V 1 base short and J 2 bases short, with 9 bases between. CDR3 sequence reads: CASSLVTAGNQPQHF. For the CDR3, the DNA is TGTGCCAGCAGCTTAGTGACGGCGGGCAATCAGCCCCAGCATTTT.

The table lists this clone with a few counts. The rearrangement uses TRBV10-3 and TRBJ1-1; D not resolved. Germline V gene sequence: CDR1 ENHRY, CDR2 SYGVKD. The CDR3 totals 14 residues. Trimming left V 3 bases short and J 6 bases short, with 14 bases between. CDR3 sequence reads: CAISEVWGDAEAFF. The CDR3 region has the DNA TGTGCCATCAGTGAAGTTTGGGGAGACGCTGAAGCTTTCTTT.

The rearrangement joins TRBV30 to TRBJ2-5; the match to TRBD2 covers 7 bases. The V gene's germline CDR1 is GTSNPN and CDR2 SVGIG (reference sequence). The CDR3 has 12 residues. The V gene end was trimmed by 5 bases and the J gene end by 5 bases; junction bases not matched to a gene: 5. The CDR3 DNA is TGTGCCTGGGGCCTAGCGGACGAGACCCAGTACTTC. It translates to CAWGLADETQYF. Based on the CDR3 plus reference TRBV30 and TRBJ2-5, the full variable domain is SQTIHQWPATLVQPVGSPLSLECTVEGTSNPNLYWYRQAAGRGLQLLFYSVGIGQISSEVPQNLSASRPQDRQFILSSKKLLLSDSGFYLCAWGLADETQYFGPGTRLLVL.

This clone was picked up a small number of times. The chain employs TRBV19 and TRBJ1-1, with D uncertain. V was pared by 6 bases and J by 4 bases, with 3 bases between. Germline V gene sequence: CDR1 LNHDA, CDR2 SQIVND (reference sequence). The CDR3 is 10 amino acids. The CDR3 DNA reads as TGTGCCAGTAGGAGCACTGAAGCTTTCTTT. It translates to CASRSTEAFF.